This T cell receptor beta chain appears in the sequencing data of a study of a mutant IDH1 vaccine in newly diagnosed glioma. Overall study: Beginning 4-6 weeks after radiotherapy alone, or with temozolomide cycles, vaccination took place. Former treatment meant radiotherapy, temozolomide, or both; the majority had gotten both.

The sample's time point: week 23, last vaccination. The vaccine gave 300 ug of a 20-mer mutant IDH1 peptide subcutaneously per dose. Here immunoSEQ multiplex PCR was the method, and the copy in TCRdb shows in-frame clones only, minus some. There are about 44,000 clones in the sample; around 93% occur only once, and less than 5% lies in the top ten. To note about this clone: Its antigen is not identified.

The origin of this receptor is a man aged 50 or older with glioma. Sample: PBMCs, taken from a glioma patient whose treatment included an IDH1 peptide vaccine.

The chain's CDR3 is CASSAGQGFFYEQYF. The CDR3 DNA is TGTGCCAGCAGCGCGGGACAGGGGTTTTTCTACGAGCAGTACTTC. This chain links TRBV9 with TRBJ2-7, with 10 nucleotides matching TRBD1. This CDR3 has 15 amino acids. J was trimmed by 3 bases and V by 3 bases; bases with no gene match: 6. Germline V gives CDR1 SGDLS, CDR2 YYNGEE.